This TCR beta chain was found in a study of Ad26.COV2.S vaccination and SARS-CoV-2 variants. Germline CDR1 KGHSH, CDR2 LQKENI. The CDR3 totals 14 residues. Losses at the gene ends were 5 bases for V and 5 bases for J; bases not matched to a gene: 5. Treatment reported: 19 received Ad26.COV2.S at low or high dose, single or two shots; about 5 received placebo; per-sample allocation not given. Sampling happened 63 days after the first vaccine or placebo injection. An Ad26 vector expressing Wuhan-strain SARS-CoV-2 spike served as the vaccine. Profiled with immunoSEQ multiplex PCR; TCRdb holds only in-frame clones, not every one. The table has 410,000 or so clones, 80% to 95% seen once.

The V gene is TRBV18, the J gene TRBJ2-5, with TRBD2 identical over 10 bases. The source is a person between 18 and 65 years old who received the Ad26.COV2.S COVID-19 vaccine or a placebo. Material: peripheral blood, obtained in a trial of Ad26.COV2.S vaccine versus placebo. This chain's CDR3 is CASSSLAGAETQYF. The CDR3 nucleotides are TGTGCCAGCTCATCCCTAGCGGGGGCGGAGACCCAGTACTTC.